The entry that follows covers one TCR beta chain sequence. Antigen unknown. This specimen belongs to a study of blood T cells in healthy people across ages. The CDR3 has 11 amino acids. Germline CDR1 LNHNV, CDR2 YYDKDF (reference sequence). The germline V and J ends were trimmed by 8 bases and 9 bases, with 13 bases remaining between them. Using a J-beta primer mix together with a sample-barcoded 5' primer, a second PCR was run for roughly 6 to 12 cycles. TCRdb re-called the 5' RACE reads with MiXCR, one entry per CDR3 protein. The sample includes 1,800,000 or so distinct CDR3 sequences, roughly two fifths of them seen just once. The sample, roughly 9.5 milliliters of peripheral blood, was drawn from each donor. Samples had at least 6 million PBMCs isolated from them. The study's findings and limits: It was found that TCR beta diversity correlated strongly with the percentage of naive T cells. Older age went with lower TCR beta diversity per million T cells, in a roughly linear way.

The chain joins TRBV15 to TRBJ1-1; a possible D gene is TRBD1 (5 bases). The source is a human donor in good health. The sample taken for sequencing was blood. The CDR3: CATAQGRKAFF. The CDR3 bases are TGTGCCACCGCGCAGGGAAGGAAAGCTTTCTTT.